The sequence of this T cell receptor beta chain was determined in a study of blood T cell repertoires in COVID-19 (dated by TCRdb to the early 2020s). About the investigation overall: Collaborator samples came from the United States, Italy and Spain and covered acute and convalescent phases of COVID-19. The repertoires were made available in a free public database intended to serve as a resource for research on the immune response to SARS-CoV-2. The samples were drawn from the first 160 participants of the ongoing ImmuneRACE study and from 950 to 1,500 subjects provided by 6 global collaborators. The prospective study material was composed of cDNA or gDNA derived from T cells, B-cell-depleted T cells, or PBMCs. Where available, HLA class I and class II types were obtained from metadata supplied by the sample provider rather than from assay-based typing. The sample metadata nearly always contained a de-identified subject ID, COVID-19 status, age in years and sex. Deeply sampled blood TCRbeta repertoires from subjects exposed to, actively infected with, or recovered from COVID-19 were included in the dataset.

Whole blood was collected in K2EDTA tubes by collaborating institutions according to the institutions' own protocols. For TCRbeta analysis, collaborators shipped samples in one of three forms: frozen whole blood, isolated PBMCs, or DNA extracted from either of those sample types. On this clone itself: Its antigen is unknown. No base-level quality is on record; no much larger clone is a single base apart.

Results and caveats for the whole study, not just this receptor: The quantity of clinical and demographic metadata differed by source and by participant and was supplied without curation.

TCRbeta CDR3 regions were amplified from genomic DNA by means of the immunoSEQ Assay, a bias-controlled multiplex PCR. The paper's processing steps were these. Nucleated cell counts per sample were estimated from amplification of reference gene primers within the assay. To quantify the absolute abundance of each unique TCRbeta CDR3 rearrangement, sequence reads were collapsed and filtered. Productive Simpson clonality was computed per sample as the square root of Simpson's diversity index over productive rearrangements. TCRdb mirrors the immuneACCESS table, restricted to in-frame sequences. Some clones are absent from its copies; in checked studies, under half trace to an unresolved V gene, and the reason for the others is unknown. That table gives V, J and clone size, and the DNA gave D and trimming. The sample data list around 700,000 clones, and 90% of these were observed just once. The ten biggest clones cover roughly 0.26% of the sample.

Trimming takes 2 bases from V and 9 bases from J, and the germline ends sit 11 bases apart. The CDR3 numbers 13 residues from cysteine through phenylalanine. Kept here is only the CDR3 DNA, which spans 39 bases and is read in frame from base 1. The germline V gene gives CDR1 as MNHEY and CDR2 as SVGAGI. The material sequenced was peripheral blood. This TCR was sampled from a woman aged 18-29 years with acute or convalescent COVID-19. The rearrangement combines TRBV6-5 with TRBJ1-5; the D gene is unclear. The nucleotide sequence is TGTGCCAGCAGTTACGGGGTGGGAGGGCCCCAGCATTTT. It translates to CASSYGVGGPQHF.